These 20 T cell receptor beta chains came from one sample sequenced in a study of CD8 T cells in Susac syndrome (dated by TCRdb to the late 2010s). The library came from the immunoSEQ multiplex PCR assay. RNA was extracted using the RNeasy kit, and roughly 0.5 to 1 microgram was reverse transcribed with random hexamers. The raw public reads went through TCRdb reprocessing: fastp at Q25, MiXCR clone calling, in-frame beta chains kept. Entries are consolidated by CDR3 protein sequence, retaining the most common genes and DNA. This sample lists roughly 180,000 distinct CDR3 sequences; about 95% were detected once. Together, the top ten hold approximately 0.098% of the sample. Sequencing used CD4+ T cells from PBMCs. Receptors were obtained from a human donor in good health.

The chain recombines TRBV9 with TRBJ2-1; 8 nucleotides line up with TRBD2. The CDR3 spans 15 residues. Germline V gene data show CDR1 as SGDLS and CDR2 as YYNGEE. The V segment lost 0 bases and the J segment 2 bases; nucleotides outside the gene matches: 1. The chain's CDR3 is CASSVEREPYNEQFF. CDR3 DNA sequence: TGTGCCAGCAGCGTAGAGCGGGAGCCCTACAATGAGCAGTTCTTC. Filled out from reference TRBV9 and TRBJ2-1, the complete variable domain reads DSGVTQTPKHLITATGQRVTLRCSPRSGDLSVYWYQQSLDQGLQFLIQYYNGEERAKGNILERFSAQQFPDLHSELNLSSLELGDSALYFCASSVEREPYNEQFFGPGTRLTVL.

The rearrangement links TRBV20-1 to TRBJ2-1; D perhaps matches TRBD2 (6 bases). The V end was cut by 5 bases, the J end by 6 bases, with 11 bases between. Germline CDR1 is DFQATT and CDR2 is SNEGSKA (reference sequence). The CDR3 is made up of 12 amino acids. CDR3 DNA: TGCAGTGCTGTCTGGACTACCAATGAGCAGTTCTTC. It encodes CSAVWTTNEQFF.

V gene TRBV20-1 combines with J gene TRBJ1-5, with 8 bases identical to TRBD1. In germline, CDR1 is DFQATT, CDR2 SNEGSKA (reference sequence). The CDR3 runs to 13 residues. V trimming: 3 bases; J trimming: 7 bases; junction bases outside the gene matches: 5. CDR3 DNA: TGCAGTGCTAGCGGACAGGGAGAGCAGCCCCAGCATTTT. As protein: CSASGQGEQPQHF.

The V and J genes are TRBV20-1 and TRBJ1-1; D gene ambiguous. CDR3 length equals 15 residues. CDR1 is DFQATT, CDR2 SNEGSKA, per germline (reference sequence). Trimming removed 3 bases at V and 11 bases at J, with 25 bases between. The CDR3 nucleotides read TGCAGTGCTAGCGGCCTGCGACGGACGGGTGAAGTGGCTTTCTTT. It yields the protein CSASGLRRTGEVAFF.

In this sample, this clonotype turned up once. The chain carries TRBV3-1 and TRBJ1-2; 7 positions agree with TRBD1. The CDR3 consists of 13 residues. Germline assignment: CDR1 LGHDT and CDR2 YNNKEL (reference sequence). The trim removed 6 bases at V and 4 bases at J, leaving 5 bases unmatched. The CDR3 reads CASRPGGSYGYTF. CDR3 DNA sequence: TGTGCCAGCAGGCCAGGGGGGAGCTATGGCTACACCTTC.

The V call is TRBV24-1, the J call TRBJ2-1, with 8 positions matching TRBD2. The junction had 5 bases not matched to a gene; V was cut back by 7 bases and J by 7 bases. The length of the CDR3 is 13 residues. Germline values: CDR1 KGHDR, CDR2 SFDVKD. The CDR3 DNA reads TGTGCCACCAGGAGCGGGAGCGGGAATGAGCAGTTCTTC. This codes for CATRSGSGNEQFF.

The genes are TRBV15 and TRBJ2-7; D gene unclear. Germline CDR1 and CDR2: LNHNV and YYDKDF (reference sequence). With 0 bases removed from V and 0 bases from J, the gap between germline ends came to 9 bases. The CDR3 consists of 15 residues. The CDR3: CATSRDKYNSYEQYF. The CDR3 coding sequence is TGTGCCACCAGCAGAGATAAATACAACTCCTACGAGCAGTACTTC. Full variable domain (missing parts from reference TRBV15 and TRBJ2-7): DAMVIQNPRYQVTQFGKPVTLSCSQTLNHNVMYWYQQKSSQAPKLLFHYYDKDFNNEADTPDNFQSRRPNTSFCFLDIRSPGLGDTAMYLCATSRDKYNSYEQYFGPGTRLTVT.

The genes are TRBV30 and TRBJ2-3; D is unresolved. CDR3 length: 12 residues. The ends were cut back, 2 bases at V and 5 bases at J, with 8 bases in the middle. Germline V gene lookup returns CDR1 GTSNPN and CDR2 SVGIG (reference sequence). This chain's CDR3 is CAWSMELDTQYF. The CDR3 DNA follows: TGTGCCTGGAGTATGGAGTTAGATACGCAGTATTTT. The full variable domain, its missing parts supplied by reference TRBV30 and TRBJ2-3, is SQTIHQWPATLVQPVGSPLSLECTVEGTSNPNLYWYRQAAGRGLQLLFYSVGIGQISSEVPQNLSASRPQDRQFILSSKKLLLSDSGFYLCAWSMELDTQYFGPGTRLTVL.

V gene TRBV30 combines with J gene TRBJ2-2; D perhaps matches TRBD2 (6 bases). Deletions cut 1 base from V and 6 bases from J, with 6 bases between. CDR1 is GTSNPN, CDR2 SVGIG, per germline (reference sequence). The CDR3 is made up of 12 amino acids. CDR3 DNA sequence: TGTGCCTGGAGTGGGGAGGCCGGGGAGCTGTTTTTT. This translates into CAWSGEAGELFF.

This clonotype was seen only once. The J gene is TRBJ1-2, the V gene TRBV4-2, with 11 positions matching TRBD1. The CDR3 covers 18 residues. Germline CDR1 and CDR2: LGHNA and YNFKEQ. V lost 1 base, J lost 4 bases, and 11 bases stayed unmatched. CDR3 sequence: CASSQVEGQGAFGYGYTF. In DNA form, the CDR3 reads TGTGCCAGCAGCCAAGTGGAAGGACAGGGGGCTTTCGGCTATGGCTACACCTTC.

The V and J genes are TRBV20-1 and TRBJ2-3; D is undetermined. Germline loops: CDR1 DFQATT, CDR2 SNEGSKA (reference sequence). The CDR3 consists of 12 residues. V gave up 3 bases and J gave up 5 bases, with 9 bases separating them. The CDR3 DNA sequence: TGCAGTGCTAGGATACCACTAGATACGCAGTATTTT. The encoded protein is CSARIPLDTQYF.

The chain couples TRBV18 to TRBJ2-7; D unclear. Germline loops: CDR1 KGHSH, CDR2 LQKENI. The CDR3 sequence is 15 residues long. The ends were cut back, 2 bases at V and 4 bases at J, with 15 bases in the middle. The CDR3 nucleotides read TGTGCCAGCTCACCAGGGGAAGGGCTGGGATACGAGCAGTACTTC. This codes for CASSPGEGLGYEQYF.

The chain uses TRBV11-2 and TRBJ2-5, with TRBD1 identical over 8 bases. V was clipped by 5 bases and J by 4 bases; unmatched bases: 6. Germline CDR1 SGHAT, CDR2 FQNNGV. The CDR3 is 14 amino acids. The chain's CDR3 is CASSGRQGAETQYF. The CDR3 DNA reads TGTGCCAGCAGCGGGAGGCAGGGGGCAGAGACCCAGTACTTC. The full variable domain, completed using reference TRBV11-2 and TRBJ2-5, is EAGVAQSPRYKIIEKRQSVAFWCNPISGHATLYWYQQILGQGPKLLIQFQNNGVVDDSQLPKDRFSAERLKGVDSTLKIQPAKLEDSAVYLCASSGRQGAETQYFGPGTRLLVL.

J is TRBJ2-1 and V is TRBV4-3, with 8 bases fitting TRBD2. The V gene's germline CDR1 is LGHNA and CDR2 YSLEER. The CDR3 runs to 15 residues. V was clipped by 9 bases and J by 8 bases; unmatched bases: 15. The CDR3: CASSPGTRGVYEQFF. The CDR3 coding sequence is TGCGCCAGTTCACCCGGGACTAGGGGGGTATATGAGCAGTTCTTC.

The rearrangement uses TRBV5-1 and TRBJ2-3; no definite D call. CDR1 and CDR2 from the germline V gene are SGHRS and YFSETQ. This CDR3 contains 13 residues. Trimming pared 7 bases from V and 0 bases from J, leaving 9 bases between. CDR3 nucleotides: TGCGCCAGCGGCGATTCTAGCACAGATACGCAGTATTTT. It yields the protein CASGDSSTDTQYF.

This clonotype was seen just once. The V call is TRBV29-1, the J call TRBJ2-7, with 14 bases identical to TRBD2. The V gene end was trimmed by 7 bases and the J gene end by 7 bases; junction bases not matched to a gene: 3. Germline values: CDR1 SQVTM, CDR2 ANQGSEA. The CDR3 runs 12 residues. DNA for the CDR3: TGCAGCGGGGGGACTAGCGGGAGAGAGCAGTACTTC. As protein: CSGGTSGREQYF.

V and J are TRBV29-1 and TRBJ2-3; 11 bases are shared with TRBD2. V shed 4 bases and J 6 bases; nucleotides not matched to a gene: 12. Germline V gene data show CDR1 as SQVTM and CDR2 as ANQGSEA. The CDR3 sequence is 16 residues long. The CDR3 loop reads CSVGSGTSGLWDTQYF. In DNA form, the CDR3 reads TGCAGCGTTGGGTCCGGGACTAGCGGTCTATGGGATACGCAGTATTTT.

This clonotype came up a few times. V and J are TRBV29-1 and TRBJ2-7; 7 positions match TRBD1. CDR1 and CDR2 from the germline V gene are SQVTM and ANQGSEA. The CDR3 extends over 12 amino acids. V gave up 4 bases and J gave up 6 bases; unmatched junction bases: 6. The CDR3 DNA sequence: TGCAGCGTTGGACAGGGAGTGGTCGAGCAGTACTTC. Its translation: CSVGQGVVEQYF.

The rearrangement uses TRBV4-2 and TRBJ1-2, with D hard to call. V lost 0 bases, J lost 3 bases, and 26 bases lay in between. Germline loops: CDR1 LGHNA, CDR2 YNFKEQ. The length of the CDR3 is 20 residues. The CDR3, as DNA: TGTGCCAGCAGCCAAGACGCCGTCCCCGGTGTCCGGGCTGGGGACTATGGCTACACCTTC. As protein: CASSQDAVPGVRAGDYGYTF.

The gene calls are TRBV30 and TRBJ1-1; no definite D call. The CDR3 sequence is 12 residues long. Between the trimmed V and J ends, which lost 4 bases and 4 bases, there was a span of 10 bases. Germline assignment: CDR1 GTSNPN and CDR2 SVGIG (reference sequence). The CDR3 protein is CAWTRSGTEAFF. In nucleotides, the CDR3 is TGTGCCTGGACGAGGTCAGGCACTGAAGCTTTCTTT.